This T cell receptor beta chain was found in a study of blood T cell repertoires in COVID-19. Study-level background: The cDNA or gDNA used as material had been derived from T cells, B-cell-depleted T cells, or PBMCs.

Profiled with immunoSEQ multiplex PCR; TCRdb holds only in-frame clones, not every one. This table has approximately 310,000 clones, 85% appearing once. CDR1 is LNHDA and CDR2 is SQIVND in the germline V gene (reference sequence). Trimming shortened V by 4 bases and J by 0 bases, and 13 bases separated the two germline ends. This CDR3 is built from 16 residues. V usage is TRBV19 and J usage is TRBJ1-5; tentative D call: TRBD1 (6 bases). Sequencing was done on a sample of PBMCs or T cells enriched from blood (not recorded which). This sequence originates from a woman aged 25 to 39 who had been exposed to COVID-19. The CDR3 bases are TGTGCCAGTAGTACTCAGGGGCTACATAGCAATCAGCCCCAGCATTTT. It translates to CASSTQGLHSNQPQHF.